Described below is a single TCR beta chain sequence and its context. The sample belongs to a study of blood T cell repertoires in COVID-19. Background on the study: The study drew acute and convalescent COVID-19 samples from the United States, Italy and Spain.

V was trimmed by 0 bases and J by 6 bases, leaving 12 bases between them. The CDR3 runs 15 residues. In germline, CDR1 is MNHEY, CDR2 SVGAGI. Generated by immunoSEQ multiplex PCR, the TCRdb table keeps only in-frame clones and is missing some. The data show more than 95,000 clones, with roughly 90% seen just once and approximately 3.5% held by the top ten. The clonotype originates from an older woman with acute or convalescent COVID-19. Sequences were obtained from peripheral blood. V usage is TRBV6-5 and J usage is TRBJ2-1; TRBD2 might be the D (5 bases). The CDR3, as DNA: TGTGCCAGCAGTTACTCGGCGCCTAGCCGCAATGAGCAGTTCTTC. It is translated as CASSYSAPSRNEQFF.